This T cell receptor beta chain was identified during a study of blood T cell repertoires in COVID-19. Sequencing used immunoSEQ multiplex PCR; TCRdb keeps in-frame clones, though not all of them. Of a few hundred thousand clones in the sample, 75% to 90% are singletons; the top ten hold approximately 8.7%. Germline CDR1 and CDR2: SEHNR and FQNEAQ (reference sequence). V shed 3 bases and J shed 6 bases, with 9 bases lying between them. There are 13 residues in the CDR3. This TCR was sampled from a man aged 35-49 years who had recovered from COVID-19. The chain joins TRBV7-9 to TRBJ1-5; D unclear. The sample taken for sequencing was PBMCs or T cells enriched from blood (not recorded which). In DNA, the CDR3 is TGTGCCAGCAGCTTCGACAACGTTCAGCCCCAGCATTTT. Translated, it gives CASSFDNVQPQHF.